The clone carrying this T cell receptor beta chain was found a few times. The antigen is unknown. The cDNA was synthesized by means of template-switch 5'RACE, which was carried out with 10-nucleotide random UMIs. TCRdb used MiXCR to reprocess the 5' RACE reads, holding one entry per CDR3 protein. Of 25,000 or so distinct CDR3 sequences listed, about 13% are singletons. The data stem from a study of neurological immune-mediated disorders. V was cut by 6 bases and J by 1 base, with 13 bases left in between. The germline V gene has CDR1 DFQATT and CDR2 SNEGSKA (reference sequence). This CDR3 contains 14 residues. General observations from the study: Multiple sclerosis patients had less TCR clonal expansion than even healthy controls, unlike HTLV-1-associated myelopathy. The study found no CDR3 amino acid sequences shared by expanded clones across subjects, suggesting private repertoires in all groups.

Time point described: technical triplicate 1. The chain uses TRBV20-1 and TRBJ1-5; no clear D gene. The specimen was CD4+ T cells from blood. The TCR sequence derives from a female donor with HTLV-1-associated myelopathy (HAM/TSP). The CDR3 bases are TGCAGTGCCGGCCGCTGGGAGAGCAATCAGCCCCAGCATTTT. It encodes CSAGRWESNQPQHF.